Below, 10 T cell receptor beta chains from the same sample are listed, as sequenced in a study of T cell changes during pregnancy in multiple sclerosis. The method was immunoSEQ multiplex PCR; TCRdb's version includes in-frame clones alone and lacks a portion of them. The sample has under 65,000 clones; about 94% are singletons. Sample: CD8+ T cells from peripheral blood mononuclear cells, taken after pregnancy. The receptors were gathered from a female donor with multiple sclerosis, enrolled in a pregnancy study.

This sequence joins TRBV7-6 and TRBJ1-4, with 7 bases matching TRBD1. J lost 12 bases, V lost 5 bases, and 12 bases had no gene match. The CDR3 is 14 amino acids. Germline values: CDR1 SGHVS, CDR2 FNYEAQ. The CDR3 region has the DNA TGTGCCAGCAGCGTGACAGGGCCGAGTGATCAACTGTTTTTT. It yields the protein CASSVTGPSDQLFF. Full variable domain (remainder filled in from reference TRBV7-6 and TRBJ1-4): GAGVSQSPRYKVTKRGQDVALRCDPISGHVSLYWYRQALGQGPEFLTYFNYEAQQDKSGLPNDRFSAERPEGSISTLTIQRTEQRDSAMYRCASSVTGPSDQLFFGSGTQLSVL.

The J gene is TRBJ1-1, the V gene TRBV5-6, with unresolved D. The CDR3 has 13 amino acids. V was shortened by 2 bases and J by 4 bases, with 9 bases between the two germline ends. Per the germline V gene, CDR1 is SGHDT and CDR2 is YYEEEE. CDR3 protein: CASSFRQATEAFF. For the CDR3, the DNA is TGTGCCAGCAGCTTTCGGCAGGCCACTGAAGCTTTCTTT. The entire variable domain, with the rest obtained from reference TRBV5-6 and TRBJ1-1, is as follows: DAGVTQSPTHLIKTRGQQVTLRCSPKSGHDTVSWYQQALGQGPQFIFQYYEEEERQRGNFPDRFSGHQFPNYSSELNVNALLLGDSALYLCASSFRQATEAFFGQGTRLTVV.

This clone was counted once. The chain has TRBV27 and TRBJ2-1; D gene uncertain. V lost 4 bases to trimming and J lost 6 bases, with 4 bases between them. Germline V gene sequence: CDR1 MNHEY, CDR2 SMNVEV (reference sequence). The CDR3 consists of 11 residues. The CDR3 region has the DNA TGTGCCAGCAGTTCTAGCAATGAGCAGTTCTTC. Translated: CASSSSNEQFF.

The chain uses TRBV7-6 and TRBJ1-1; the D gene is possibly TRBD1 (6 bases). The V gene's germline CDR1 is SGHVS and CDR2 FNYEAQ. The CDR3 runs 13 residues. V was trimmed by 6 bases and J by 5 bases, leaving 13 bases between them. The CDR3 sequence: CASRAGTTTEAFF. In nucleotides, the CDR3 is TGTGCCAGCAGGGCCGGGACAACGACTGAAGCTTTCTTT.

In its sample, this clone was seen once. This sequence joins TRBV4-1 and TRBJ1-3; D might be TRBD1 (6 bases). In germline, CDR1 is MGHRA, CDR2 YSYEKL. The CDR3 covers 15 residues. V was cut by 0 bases and J by 7 bases, with 13 bases left in between. The CDR3 reads CASSQDRGVGNTIYF. The CDR3 nucleotides are TGCGCCAGCAGCCAAGACAGGGGAGTGGGGAACACCATATATTTT.

The chain links TRBV13 to TRBJ1-3, with a tentative D call TRBD1 (5 bases). The CDR3 sequence is 15 residues long. The germline CDR1 and CDR2 sequences are PRHDT and FYEKMQ (reference sequence). V was trimmed by 0 bases and J by 2 bases, leaving 8 bases between them. In DNA, the CDR3 is TGTGCCAGCAGCTTAGGTGTAGGGGCTGGAAACACCATATATTTT. Encoded protein: CASSLGVGAGNTIYF.

The CDR3 protein is CASSPLDSGNQPQHF. The CDR3 region has the DNA TGTGCCAGCTCACCATTAGACTCGGGCAATCAGCCCCAGCATTTT. The chain recombines TRBV18 with TRBJ1-5; no clear D. Trimming removed 2 bases at V and 2 bases at J, with 10 bases between. The CDR3 is made up of 15 amino acids. Germline CDR1 KGHSH, CDR2 LQKENI. The full variable domain, rest sourced from reference TRBV18 and TRBJ1-5, is NAGVMQNPRHLVRRRGQEARLRCSPMKGHSHVYWYRQLPEEGLKFMVYLQKENIIDESGMPKERFSAEFPKEGPSILRIQQVVRGDSAAYFCASSPLDSGNQPQHFGDGTRLSIL.

The rearrangement uses TRBV27 and TRBJ2-1; possible D gene TRBD1, 6 bases. V gave up 5 bases and J gave up 1 base, with 18 bases separating them. CDR3 length equals 17 residues. Germline V gives CDR1 MNHEY, CDR2 SMNVEV (reference sequence). This CDR3 reads CASSPEPTGLSYNEQFF. CDR3 sequence (DNA): TGTGCCAGCAGTCCGGAGCCAACAGGGTTGTCCTACAATGAGCAGTTCTTC.

The chain uses TRBV11-2 and TRBJ1-5, with unresolved D. Germline V CDR1 and CDR2: SGHAT, FQNNGV. There are 13 residues in the CDR3. V lost 2 bases and J 3 bases, leaving 5 bases between the germline ends. In DNA, the CDR3 is TGTGCCAGCAGCTTATCAGTCAATCAGCCCCAGCATTTT. Translation: CASSLSVNQPQHF.

V usage is TRBV6-1 and J usage is TRBJ2-1; tentatively, D is TRBD2 (6 bases). Trimming stripped 4 bases from V and 4 bases from J, with 8 bases between. Germline CDR1 reads MNHNS; CDR2 reads SASEGT. The CDR3 spans 13 residues. CDR3 DNA sequence: TGTGCCAGCAGTGCGGGAGAGTACAATGAGCAGTTCTTC. This encodes CASSAGEYNEQFF.